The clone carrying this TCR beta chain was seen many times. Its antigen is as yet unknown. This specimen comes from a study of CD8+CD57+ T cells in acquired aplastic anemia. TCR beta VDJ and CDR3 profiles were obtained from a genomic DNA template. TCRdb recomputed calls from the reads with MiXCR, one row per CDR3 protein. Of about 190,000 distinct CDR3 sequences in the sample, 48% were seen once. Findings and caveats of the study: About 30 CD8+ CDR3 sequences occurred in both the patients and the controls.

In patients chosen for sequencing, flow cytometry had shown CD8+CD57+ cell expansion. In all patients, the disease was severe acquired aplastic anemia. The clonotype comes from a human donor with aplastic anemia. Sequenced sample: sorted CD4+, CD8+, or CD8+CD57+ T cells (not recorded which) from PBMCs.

The CDR3 DNA reads TGCAGCGGAGGTGGGGAATACAATGAGCAGTTCTTC. Translating it yields CSGGGEYNEQFF. The rearrangement joins TRBV29-1 to TRBJ2-1; D is undetermined. CDR1 is SQVTM and CDR2 is ANQGSEA in the germline V gene. V was shortened by 7 bases and J by 4 bases, with 11 bases between the two germline ends. The CDR3 totals 12 residues.